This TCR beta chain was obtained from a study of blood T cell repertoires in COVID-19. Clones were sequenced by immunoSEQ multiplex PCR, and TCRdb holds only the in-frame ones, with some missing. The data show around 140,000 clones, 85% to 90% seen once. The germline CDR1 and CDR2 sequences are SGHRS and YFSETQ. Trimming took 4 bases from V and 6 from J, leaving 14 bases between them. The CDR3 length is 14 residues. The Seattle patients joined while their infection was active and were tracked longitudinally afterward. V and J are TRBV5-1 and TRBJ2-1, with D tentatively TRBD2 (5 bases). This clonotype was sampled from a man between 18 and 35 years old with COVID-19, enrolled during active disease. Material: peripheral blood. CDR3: CASSPSGRGNEQFF. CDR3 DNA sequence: TGCGCCAGCAGCCCCTCGGGGAGAGGCAATGAGCAGTTCTTC.